This TCR beta chain was recovered during a study of cytomegalovirus exposure and HLA in healthy donors (dated by TCRdb to between 2016 and 2019). Background on the whole study: According to an earlier analysis of 587 of the donors, about 179 million T cells yielded 90 million to 130 million unique TCR beta sequences and about 300 Gb of sequence data. Roughly 320 gigabases of sequencing data and about 92 million unique TCR sequences made up an early release that covered 500 to 700 HLA-typed donors. Of the approximately 400 genotyped donors, approximately 83% fell in the genetic ancestry cluster associated with self-reported Caucasian donors. The aim of the study was to test whether cataloging public T cell receptors could identify signatures of past pathogen exposure. The study used immunosequencing to profile the T cell repertoires of several hundred subjects and linked those repertoires to cytomegalovirus serostatus. Along with the roughly 700-subject first cohort, a separate validation cohort of over a hundred different subjects was used. High-throughput TCR immunosequencing, statistical association of individual TCRs with disease status, and machine learning were combined to predict cytomegalovirus infection status. In a later analysis, previously published TCR beta repertoires from 550 to 700 donors were re-analyzed and high-resolution HLA genotyping was added so that TCR occurrence patterns could be studied. The later analysis used no new phenotypic data to find candidate immune exposures, relying instead on TCR beta sequences and their occurrence across donors. To decide whether each TCR beta V gene segment behaved as functional or pseudogenic, an earlier analysis of several hundred of the donors relied on high-throughput TCR beta sequencing. Donor age, sex, ethnicity and CMV serostatus were collected together with the repertoire data. A later genetic analysis used genome-wide SNP genotypes for about three fifths of the roughly 700 donors, treating that subset as a discovery cohort. Every discovery cohort repertoire had been produced on one sequencing platform. HLA typing included class I and class II loci at four-digit resolution. The number of typed donors differed by locus: roughly 629-630 for A, B, C, DRB1 and DQB1; approximately 520 for DQA1; approximately 610 for DPA1; and 400 to 480 for DPB1. Roughly 5 DR-DQ haplotypes were handled as single units for association and clustering, since linkage in the cohort was strong. On average, 235,054 unique TCR beta nucleotide sequences were sequenced per donor among some 430 genotyped donors of the cohort, with 15% to 20% of those sequences being non-productive. What the work shows at the level of the full study, not this receptor alone: Approximately 16 rarely observed V segments, including chromosome 9 orphons, were excluded from the earlier analysis of just under 600 of the donors because counts were too low. In both the original and validation cohorts, the classifier was reported to diagnose cytomegalovirus status with high specificity and sensitivity. The 87-base-pair reads could not distinguish some IMGT-functional V segments, including TRBV6-2 and TRBV6-3, so those segments were excluded. According to a later analysis, TCR association rates differed among HLA loci, with DRB1 alleles showing the most associated TCRs and HLA-C alleles showing the fewest. CMV serostatus was the only immune exposure information available for the cohort. At a false discovery rate of 0.05, a later analysis linked 16,000 or so TCR beta sequences to specific HLA alleles. This cohort had only TCR beta chains sequenced, and the lack of alpha or paired-chain data limited which features could be detected. The sequencing pipeline was judged likely to have produced a cluster of highly shared sequence variants as a technical artifact. A later genetic analysis associated a missense DCLRE1C variant with V-gene and J-gene trimming of TCR beta chains, and an independent cohort replicated the association. A further reported finding was that TCR beta sequences accurately predicted the HLA-A and HLA-B alleles for most subjects in the first cohort. A later analysis found that most CMV-associated TCR beta chains appeared HLA-restricted, with HLA associations seemingly driven largely by CMV exposure. HLA typing was unavailable for some donors at each locus, so association tests used only the typed subset. When HLA alleles, especially DR and DQ, strongly co-occurred, attributing TCR associations to individual alleles was difficult. Across donors, most TCR sequences were observed very rarely, whereas some public TCRs were present in many individuals. Correlated functional status among segregating V segments might be attributable to linkage disequilibrium, but an unknown experimental factor could not be ruled out. In an earlier analysis of 587 of the donors, most TCR beta V segments appeared in productive rearrangements about 87% or about 30% of the time, broadly matching IMGT annotations. In a later analysis, several top co-occurrence clusters were reported to appear linked to parvovirus B19, influenza, CMV and Epstein-Barr virus. The authors suggested that the approach could potentially be extended to other disease states and immunological phenotypes. A later analysis found that HLA-associated TCR beta chains were more clonally expanded and had lower generation probabilities than equally common non-associated chains. In vitro tests confirmed that three of the cytomegalovirus-associated TCR beta chains recognize cytomegalovirus antigens. According to a later genetic analysis, donors in an Asian-associated ancestry cluster had fewer N-insertions in productive TCRs than the roughly 660-donor mean. In the study, about 150 TCR beta chains were listed as associated with cytomegalovirus. The presence/absence analyses assumed that sequencing depth was roughly uniform across donors, and that assumption may not be true.

In total, 666 healthy bone marrow donors made up the cohort. At the time of sampling, every cohort member was nominally healthy, though immune exposures that went unrecorded were likely present. The donor tested CMV seropositive and was one of the 289 seropositive cohort members. A peripheral blood sample was provided by each donor, and peripheral blood mononuclear cells were used for TCR beta sequencing. Genomic DNA extraction from the blood cell samples was performed with the Qiagen DNeasy Blood Extraction Kit. Receptor libraries were prepared by the immunoSEQ multiplex PCR assay. The multiplex PCR relied on a mix of 60 forward primers for TCR Vbeta segments and 13 reverse primers for TCR Jbeta segments. A multiplex PCR assay on genomic DNA amplified the CDR3 region of rearranged TCR beta genes. Amplified TCR beta libraries were sequenced as 87-base-pair reads on the Illumina HiSeq System. Per the original workflow: In a later analysis, 70 million to 95 million unique TCR beta chains were counted across the 500 to 700 repertoires, and around 10 million of these chains were shared by at least two donors. Raw reads were error-corrected and collapsed into unique sequences with a nearest-neighbor algorithm that merged closely related sequences to remove PCR and sequencing errors. Alignment of CDR3 sequences to IMGT reference sequences was used to assign V, D and J gene segments. For a sequence to be retained, at least a six-nucleotide match to both a V gene segment and a J gene segment was required. A rearrangement counted as productive if the CDR3 had no stop codons and remained in frame with V and J, and every other rearrangement counted as non-productive. Following IMGT convention, CDR3 was defined as the stretch from the second conserved V-encoded cysteine to the conserved J-encoded phenylalanine. Sequences without an unambiguous match to a single V gene segment were excluded from the earlier analysis of approximately 600 of the donors. In an earlier analysis of several hundred of the donors, a V segment was called functional when productive rearrangements were above 56.7%, and segregating when the standard deviation between donors exceeded 5%. A statistical classification framework was built to diagnose cytomegalovirus status from the catalog of TCR beta chain sequences. In a later analysis, V and J genes were assigned by comparing TCR nucleotide sequences against IMGT/GENE-DB human TR gene sequences. A later analysis assigned CDR3 sequences and most-parsimonious VDJ recombination scenarios with the TCRdist pipeline. In a later analysis, every TCR beta chain was defined by the combination of its CDR3 amino acid sequence and its V-gene family, and reads without a unique V-gene family were dropped. To address suspected cross-contamination and a sequencing artifact, a later analysis removed several hundred highly shared, low-generation-probability nucleotide sequences. In a later analysis, a clonal expansion index was calculated for each public chain from normalized within-repertoire ranks of inferred template counts. Generation probabilities in a later analysis came from a VDJ recombination model fitted to out-of-frame rearrangements, and those results were checked against IGoR. In a later analysis, TCR-TCR, TCR-HLA and TCR-CMV co-occurrence was scored with hypergeometric tests, and a repertoire-size bias correction was applied to TCR pairs. False discovery rates were estimated in a later analysis by permuting HLA or CMV assignments 20 times. In a later analysis, co-occurring TCRs were grouped using DBSCAN, with TCRdist sequence similarity added in when clustering inside HLA-allele-positive subsets. Repertoires with fewer than 30,000 or more than 120,000 public chains were left out of co-occurrence clustering, as were five repertoires with anomalous nucleotide sharing. TCRdb obtained this table from immuneACCESS and retained in-frame rearrangements with V and J assigned. These tables miss some clones; where compared with another copy, unresolved V genes account for less than half of the shortfall, and the remainder is unexplained. That table gives V, J and clone size, and the DNA gave D and trimming. The sample table contains about 120,000 clones; only one count was recorded for 75% to 90% of them. Roughly 20% of the sample belongs to the ten largest clones.

Taken from cysteine to phenylalanine, the CDR3 has 14 residues. Just the 42-base CDR3 DNA is kept, in frame starting at base 1. CDR1 and CDR2, per the germline V gene, are SGHTA and FQGNSA. V is pared back by 2 bases and J by 2 bases, with 10 bases lying between the germline termini. A remark on this clone: Its antigen is unknown. Nothing much larger sits one base from this clone, and base qualities are not available.

Sequencing was performed on PBMCs. The V and J genes are TRBV7-2 and TRBJ2-7; the best D guess is TRBD1, with 8 bases matching. The origin of this receptor is a man younger than 30 in good health and CMV-seropositive. The sequence in DNA is TGTGCCAGCAGCTTAACAGGGGGGGCCTACGAGCAGTACTTC. Its protein is CASSLTGGAYEQYF.